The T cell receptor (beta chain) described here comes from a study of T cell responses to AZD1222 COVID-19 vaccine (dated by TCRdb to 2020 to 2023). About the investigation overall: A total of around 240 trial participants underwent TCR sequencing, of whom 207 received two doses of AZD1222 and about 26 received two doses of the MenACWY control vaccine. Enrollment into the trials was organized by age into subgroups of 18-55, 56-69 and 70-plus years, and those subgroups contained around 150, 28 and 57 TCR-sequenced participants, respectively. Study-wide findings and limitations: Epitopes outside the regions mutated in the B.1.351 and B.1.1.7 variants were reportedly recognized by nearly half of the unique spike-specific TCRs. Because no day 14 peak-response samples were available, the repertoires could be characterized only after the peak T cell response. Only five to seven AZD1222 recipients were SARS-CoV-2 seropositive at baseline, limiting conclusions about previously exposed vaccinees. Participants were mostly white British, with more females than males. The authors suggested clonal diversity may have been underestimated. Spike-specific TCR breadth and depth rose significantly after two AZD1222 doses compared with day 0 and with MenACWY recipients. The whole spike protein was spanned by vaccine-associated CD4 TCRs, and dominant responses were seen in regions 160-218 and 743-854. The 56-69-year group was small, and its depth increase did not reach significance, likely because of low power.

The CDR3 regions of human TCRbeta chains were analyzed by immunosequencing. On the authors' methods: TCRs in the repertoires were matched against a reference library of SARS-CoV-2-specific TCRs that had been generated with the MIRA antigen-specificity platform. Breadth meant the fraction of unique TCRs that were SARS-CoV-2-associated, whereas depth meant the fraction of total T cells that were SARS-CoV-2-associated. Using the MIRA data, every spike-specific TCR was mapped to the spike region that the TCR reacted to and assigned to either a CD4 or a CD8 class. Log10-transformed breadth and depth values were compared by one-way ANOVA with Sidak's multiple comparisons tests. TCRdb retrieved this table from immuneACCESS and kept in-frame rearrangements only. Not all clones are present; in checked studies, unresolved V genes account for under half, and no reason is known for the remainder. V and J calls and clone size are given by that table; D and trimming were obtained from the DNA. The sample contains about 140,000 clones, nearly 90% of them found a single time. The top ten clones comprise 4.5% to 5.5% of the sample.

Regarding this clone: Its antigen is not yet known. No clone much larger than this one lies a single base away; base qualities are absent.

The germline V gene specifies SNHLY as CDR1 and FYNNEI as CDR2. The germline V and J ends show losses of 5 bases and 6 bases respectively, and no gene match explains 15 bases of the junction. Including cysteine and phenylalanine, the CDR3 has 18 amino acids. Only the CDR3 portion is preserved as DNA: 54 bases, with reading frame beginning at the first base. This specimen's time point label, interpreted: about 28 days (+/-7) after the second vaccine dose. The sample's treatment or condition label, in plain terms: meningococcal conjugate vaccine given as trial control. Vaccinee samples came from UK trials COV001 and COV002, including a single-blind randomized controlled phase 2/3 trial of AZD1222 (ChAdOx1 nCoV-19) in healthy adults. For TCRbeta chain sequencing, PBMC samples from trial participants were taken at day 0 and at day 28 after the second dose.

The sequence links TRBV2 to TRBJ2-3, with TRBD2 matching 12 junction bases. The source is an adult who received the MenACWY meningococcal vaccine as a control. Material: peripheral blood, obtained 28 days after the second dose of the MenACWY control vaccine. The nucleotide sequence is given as TGTGCCAGCAGTTGGTCGGCTAGCGGGGGGGCCTTTGATGATACGCAGTATTTT. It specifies CASSWSASGGAFDDTQYF.